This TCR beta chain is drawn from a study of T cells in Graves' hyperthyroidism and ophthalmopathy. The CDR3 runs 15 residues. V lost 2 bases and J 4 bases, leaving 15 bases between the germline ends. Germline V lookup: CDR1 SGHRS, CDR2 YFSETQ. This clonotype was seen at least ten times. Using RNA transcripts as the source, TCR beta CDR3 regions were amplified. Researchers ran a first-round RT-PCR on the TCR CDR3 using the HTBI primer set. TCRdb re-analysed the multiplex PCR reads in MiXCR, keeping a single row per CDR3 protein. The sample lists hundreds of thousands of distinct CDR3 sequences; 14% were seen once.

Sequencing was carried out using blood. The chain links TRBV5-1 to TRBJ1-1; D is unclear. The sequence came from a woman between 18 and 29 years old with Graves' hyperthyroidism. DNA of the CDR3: TGCGCCAGCAGCTTCAACGGGCAACGGTTCACTGAAGCTTTCTTT. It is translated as CASSFNGQRFTEAFF.